Below, one TCR beta chain is given with its context. This entry belongs to a study of blood T cell repertoires in COVID-19. About the research overall: T cells, B-cell-depleted T cells, or PBMCs provided the cDNA or gDNA that served as material.

Per the study methods: Reference gene primers were amplified, and this amplification served to estimate nucleated cell counts. TCRdb keeps only in-frame clones here, not all; method: immunoSEQ multiplex PCR. For V, J and clone size, that table is used; D and trimming come from the DNA. The sample contains roughly 230,000 clones, 88% of which appear only once. The CDR3 is 14 residues long. CDR1 and CDR2 (germline): SGHTA, FQGNSA. With 5 bases clipped from V and 2 bases from J, the junction kept 5 bases outside the gene matches. The chain couples TRBV7-2 to TRBJ1-1; TRBD1 matches at 7 bases. The sequencing input was peripheral blood. This TCR came from a human donor in a cohort sampled during active COVID-19. The CDR3 region is CASSLWDRNTEAFF. CDR3 DNA: TGTGCCAGCAGCCTATGGGACAGAAACACTGAAGCTTTCTTT.